The 32 T cell receptor beta chains reported below all come from one sample, sequenced in a study of blood T cell repertoires in COVID-19 (dated by TCRdb to the early 2020s). Preparation of the library involved the immunoSEQ multiplex PCR assay. The table was pulled from immuneACCESS by TCRdb, which kept in-frame rearrangements only. Such tables lose some clones; where checked, under half of the loss comes from unresolved V genes, and the rest has no known cause. A total of hundreds of thousands of clones appear in this sample, roughly 89% of them only once. The ten top clones hold approximately 1.5% of the sample. The sequenced sample consisted of peripheral blood. The source is a woman aged 25 to 39 with active or convalescent COVID-19.

The chain uses TRBV3-1 (or the pseudogene TRBV3-2) and TRBJ1-2, with 11 positions matching TRBD1. V lost 1 base, J lost 4 bases, and 5 bases stayed unmatched. CDR3 length equals 16 residues. Germline V CDR1 and CDR2: LGHDT, YNNKEL (reference sequence). The DNA for the CDR3 is TGTGCCAGCAGCCAAGGGACAGGGGGCATTCCCTATGGCTACACCTTC. Its translation is CASSQGTGGIPYGYTF.

The genes are TRBV13 and TRBJ2-1, with D tentatively TRBD2 (6 bases). CDR3 length: 15 amino acids. CDR1 is PRHDT, CDR2 FYEKMQ, per germline (reference sequence). Trimming stripped 5 bases from V and 0 bases from J, with 11 bases between. Here the CDR3 reads CASSVLADSYNEQFF. The CDR3 DNA is TGTGCCAGCAGCGTATTAGCGGACTCCTACAATGAGCAGTTCTTC.

The chain employs TRBV7-8 and TRBJ2-3; 11 bases align to TRBD2. The CDR3 is 16 amino acids. Germline V gene sequence: CDR1 SGHVS, CDR2 FQNEAQ. The ends lost 5 bases at V and 5 bases at J; junction bases unmatched: 9. CDR3 sequence reads: CASSRGASGGIDTQYF. The CDR3 coding sequence is TGTGCCAGCAGCCGAGGAGCTAGCGGGGGGATAGATACGCAGTATTTT.

The chain couples TRBV3-1 (or the pseudogene TRBV3-2) to TRBJ2-5; TRBD1 aligns across 10 bases. Germline CDR1 is LGHDT and CDR2 is YNNKEL (reference sequence). Trimming took 0 bases from V and 4 from J; bases not matched to a gene: 5. The CDR3 is made up of 16 amino acids. CDR3: CASSQEGTGVRETQYF. The DNA of the CDR3 is TGTGCCAGCAGCCAAGAAGGGACAGGGGTGAGAGAGACCCAGTACTTC.

The V call is TRBV11-3, the J call TRBJ2-7; TRBD1 is a possible D gene (5 bases). V was clipped by 4 bases and J by 0 bases, with 7 bases between them. This CDR3 is built from 13 residues. Germline CDR1 and CDR2: SGHNT and YENEEA. CDR3 sequence: CASSSGPSYEQYF. The CDR3 nucleotides are TGTGCCAGCAGCTCAGGGCCCTCCTACGAGCAGTACTTC. Variable domain in full (rest from reference TRBV11-3 and TRBJ2-7): EAGVVQSPRYKIIEKKQPVAFWCNPISGHNTLYWYLQNLGQGPELLIRYENEEAVDDSQLPKDRFSAERLKGVDSTLKIQPAELGDSAVYLCASSSGPSYEQYFGPGTRLTVT.

For this clone: The conserved closing phenylalanine or tryptophan is absent in this CDR3, likely reflecting a read error. The DNA is left out, because the CDR3 cannot be placed on it with certainty; the CDR3 is given as TCRdb lists it. This sequence joins TRBV4-1 and TRBJ1-1; TRBD1, the table's D call, was not compared with the DNA. The CDR3 is 10 residues long, counting both termini. CDR1 MGHRA and CDR2 YSYEKL come from the germline V gene. CDR3 in amino acids: CASSQVDRAP.

This clone was recorded once. The chain uses TRBV5-6 and TRBJ2-7, with 7 nucleotides matching TRBD2. The V segment lost 3 bases and the J segment 6 bases; nucleotides outside the gene matches: 9. The CDR3 is 14 residues long. Germline assignment: CDR1 SGHDT and CDR2 YYEEEE. The DNA for the CDR3 is TGTGCCAGCAGCTCCGGGGCGGGAGACGTCGAGCAGTACTTC. Its protein product is CASSSGAGDVEQYF.

In this sample, this clone turned up a few times. For the CDR3, the DNA is TGTGCCAGCAGTGAATCCGGCAATCAGCCCCAGCATTTT. It is translated as CASSESGNQPQHF. The chain has TRBV6-4 and TRBJ1-5; D remains unclear. V was cut by 3 bases and J by 2 bases, with 5 bases left in between. Per germline, CDR1 MRHNA and CDR2 SNTAGT. This CDR3 comprises 13 residues.

The chain uses TRBV11-3 and TRBJ2-7, with TRBD2 matching over 9 bases. Trimming removed 0 bases from V and 2 bases from J; junction bases left unmatched: 8. There are 17 residues in the CDR3. In germline, CDR1 is SGHNT, CDR2 YENEEA. CDR3 sequence (DNA): TGTGCCAGCAGCTTAGATTCGGGCCTAGCGGGGCCCTACGAGCAGTACTTC. This encodes CASSLDSGLAGPYEQYF.

The gene calls are TRBV5-6 and TRBJ1-6, with 8 bases that match TRBD1. The CDR3 runs 15 residues. Looked up from germline, CDR1 is SGHDT and CDR2 is YYEEEE. Germline trimming cut 4 bases from V and 8 bases from J; bases unmatched to any gene: 8. DNA for the CDR3: TGTGCCAGCAGCCGAATGGACAGGGATGATTCACCCCTCCACTTT. This sequence encodes CASSRMDRDDSPLHF.

This clone is a singleton in its sample. This CDR3 is also generated by other DNA sequences in the sample. J is TRBJ2-7 and V is TRBV10-3, with 9 bases that match TRBD1. With V trimmed by 6 bases and J by 1 base, 4 bases remained unmatched. This CDR3 spans 14 amino acids. From germline, CDR1 is ENHRY and CDR2 SYGVKD. CDR3 sequence: CAISPGQGSYEQYF. The CDR3 coding sequence is TGTGCCATCAGCCCGGGACAGGGATCCTACGAGCAGTACTTC.

The chain employs TRBV7-8 and TRBJ2-1, with 12 nucleotides matching TRBD2. CDR1 and CDR2 from the germline V gene are SGHVS and FQNEAQ. The CDR3 sequence is 15 residues long. Germline trimming cut 4 bases from V and 4 bases from J; bases unmatched to any gene: 2. As DNA, the CDR3 is TGTGCCAGCAGCTCCCTAGCGGGGGGGTACAATGAGCAGTTCTTC. Translating it yields CASSSLAGGYNEQFF.

V and J are TRBV5-1 and TRBJ2-5, with 14 nucleotides matching TRBD2. CDR1 is SGHRS, CDR2 YFSETQ, per germline. This CDR3 has 15 residues. V lost 4 bases to trimming and J lost 5 bases; unmatched junction nucleotides: 4. CDR3 coding DNA: TGCGCCAGCAGCGAGGGACTAGCGGGAGTTGAGACCCAGTACTTC. This codes for CASSEGLAGVETQYF.

The chain combines TRBV7-8 with TRBJ2-1; D unresolved. Germline V gives CDR1 SGHVS, CDR2 FQNEAQ. The CDR3 is 14 amino acids. The V end lost 2 bases, the J end lost 4 bases, and 9 bases lay between the germline ends. This CDR3 reads CASSLWALYNEQFF. In DNA form, the CDR3 reads TGTGCCAGCAGCTTATGGGCGCTATACAATGAGCAGTTCTTC.

The V gene is TRBV27, the J gene TRBJ2-7, with TRBD1 identical over 7 bases. The CDR3 contains 13 residues. Germline lookup yields CDR1 MNHEY and CDR2 SMNVEV (reference sequence). The V gene end was trimmed by 8 bases and the J gene end by 0 bases; junction bases not matched to a gene: 4. The chain's CDR3 is CASWTGVSYEQYF. DNA for the CDR3: TGTGCCAGCTGGACAGGCGTCTCCTACGAGCAGTACTTC.

The chain combines TRBV7-2 with TRBJ1-2, with D perhaps TRBD1 (6 bases). Per the germline V gene, CDR1 is SGHTA and CDR2 is FQGNSA. V was trimmed by 5 bases and J by 5 bases, leaving 9 bases between them. This CDR3 has 12 residues. The CDR3 spells CASSEGGYGYTF. CDR3 sequence (DNA): TGTGCCAGCAGCGAAGGGGGTTATGGCTACACCTTC.

This sequence joins TRBV7-8 and TRBJ1-5; maybe TRBD1 (5 bases). Germline CDR1 reads SGHVS; CDR2 reads FQNEAQ. Trimming cost V 2 bases and J 5 bases, with 13 bases left between them. CDR3 length: 15 residues. CDR3 in DNA: TGTGCCAGCAGCTTAAGCGGAGGGGTACATCAGCCCCAGCATTTT. Its translation: CASSLSGGVHQPQHF.

The chain combines TRBV11-2 with TRBJ1-2, with 10 positions matching TRBD1. Trimming removed 4 bases from V and 7 bases from J; junction bases left unmatched: 6. This CDR3 comprises 14 residues. CDR1 is SGHAT, CDR2 FQNNGV, per germline. CDR3 nucleotide sequence: TGTGCCAGCAGCTCATCGGGACAGGGGTTTGGCTACACCTTC. Amino acids: CASSSSGQGFGYTF.

The gene calls are TRBV7-9 and TRBJ1-2, with D uncertain. The CDR3 length is 14 residues. Germline V gene sequence: CDR1 SEHNR, CDR2 FQNEAQ (reference sequence). Trimming took 0 bases from V and 3 from J, leaving 8 bases between them. The chain's CDR3 is CASSLAVSYYGYTF. The CDR3 nucleotides read TGTGCCAGCAGCTTAGCCGTGAGTTACTATGGCTACACCTTC. Using reference TRBV7-9 and TRBJ1-2 for the parts outside the CDR3, the full variable domain is DTGVSQNPRHKITKRGQNVTFRCDPISEHNRLYWYRQTLGQGPEFLTYFQNEAQLEKSRLLSDRFSAERPKGSFSTLEIQRTEQGDSAMYLCASSLAVSYYGYTFGSGTRLTVV.

This sequence joins TRBV4-1 and TRBJ1-3; 8 bases are shared with TRBD1. Germline CDR1 reads MGHRA; CDR2 reads YSYEKL. There are 16 residues in the CDR3. Trimming at V came to 4 bases and at J to 0 bases, leaving 5 bases not matched to a gene. CDR3: CASSLQGQASGNTIYF. In DNA form, the CDR3 reads TGCGCCAGCAGCCTCCAGGGACAGGCCTCTGGAAACACCATATATTTT.

The chain recombines TRBV2 with TRBJ1-1; 11 nucleotides line up with TRBD1. J lost 11 bases, V lost 2 bases, and 7 bases had no gene match. Germline V gene lookup returns CDR1 SNHLY and CDR2 FYNNEI. CDR3 length equals 14 residues. The CDR3 region is CASSETGQGVLAFF. CDR3 DNA sequence: TGTGCCAGCAGTGAAACGGGACAGGGGGTTTTGGCTTTCTTT.

The chain recombines TRBV5-1 with TRBJ1-1, with D perhaps TRBD1 (5 bases). Germline V CDR1 and CDR2: SGHRS, YFSETQ. Trimming removed 4 bases from V and 2 bases from J, with 18 bases in between. This CDR3 comprises 16 residues. The CDR3 is CASSPGSGTINTEAFF. CDR3 nucleotide sequence: TGCGCCAGCAGCCCTGGATCCGGGACTATTAACACTGAAGCTTTCTTT.

The chain links TRBV3-1 (or the pseudogene TRBV3-2) to TRBJ1-2; the D is unclear. CDR3 length equals 13 residues. V gave up 0 bases and J gave up 8 bases, with 10 bases separating them. Germline loops: CDR1 LGHDT, CDR2 YNNKEL (reference sequence). The CDR3 DNA follows: TGTGCCAGCAGCCAAGATCTTACACGAGGCTACACCTTC. It codes for CASSQDLTRGYTF.

In nucleotides, the CDR3 is TGCGCCAGCAGCTTGGAAGGTGGACTCAGCTCCTACAATGAGCAGTTCTTC. It translates to CASSLEGGLSSYNEQFF. The chain employs TRBV5-1 and TRBJ2-1, with D possibly matching TRBD2 (5 bases). Per germline, CDR1 SGHRS and CDR2 YFSETQ. The CDR3 totals 17 residues. V shed 0 bases and J shed 0 bases, with 13 bases lying between them.

The V call is TRBV6-5, the J call TRBJ1-2; D not resolved. The CDR3 totals 16 residues. CDR1 and CDR2 from the germline V gene are MNHEY and SVGAGI. Trimming pared 0 bases from V and 7 bases from J, leaving 18 bases between. Here the CDR3 reads CASSYSNVGGRGGYTF. Here the CDR3 DNA reads TGTGCCAGCAGTTACTCGAACGTCGGCGGGCGAGGTGGCTACACCTTC.

The chain is built from TRBV6-4 and TRBJ2-7; 10 bases map to TRBD1. V lost 4 bases, J lost 6 bases, and 6 bases stayed unmatched. Germline assignment: CDR1 MRHNA and CDR2 SNTAGT. The CDR3 length is 14 residues. This CDR3 reads CASSVSDRGSEQYF. The CDR3 DNA sequence: TGTGCCAGCAGTGTCTCGGACAGGGGGAGCGAGCAGTACTTC.

The chain employs TRBV6-1 and TRBJ1-1; 7 bases align to TRBD1. Trimming at V came to 0 bases and at J to 1 base, leaving 8 bases not matched to a gene. From germline, CDR1 is MNHNS and CDR2 SASEGT. The CDR3 is made up of 17 amino acids. The DNA of the CDR3 is TGTGCCAGCAGTGAAGCGACAGGGTATATTGGGAACACTGAAGCTTTCTTT. It encodes CASSEATGYIGNTEAFF.

The chain employs TRBV5-6 and TRBJ2-7; D is possibly TRBD2 (5 bases). With 6 bases removed from V and 1 base from J, the gap between germline ends came to 17 bases. Germline values: CDR1 SGHDT, CDR2 YYEEEE. CDR3 size: 15 residues. For the CDR3, the DNA is TGTGCCAGCAACAAAGTCGACCGGGATTCCTACGAGCAGTACTTC. This codes for CASNKVDRDSYEQYF.

This sequence joins TRBV29-1 and TRBJ2-2; D unclear. V lost 7 bases to trimming and J lost 1 base, with 4 bases between them. Germline V lookup: CDR1 SQVTM, CDR2 ANQGSEA. The CDR3 totals 11 residues. The CDR3 here is CSGRNTGELFF. As DNA, the CDR3 is TGCAGCGGGAGGAACACCGGGGAGCTGTTTTTT.

The V gene is TRBV29-1, the J gene TRBJ2-1; 11 bases are shared with TRBD2. Germline V gives CDR1 SQVTM, CDR2 ANQGSEA. The CDR3 consists of 15 residues. After removal of 7 bases from V and 10 bases from J, the junction contained 15 bases not matched to a gene. The CDR3 region is CSALGVAGGPREQFF. The DNA for the CDR3 is TGCAGCGCCCTCGGAGTAGCGGGAGGGCCCCGAGAGCAGTTCTTC.

The J gene is TRBJ1-3, the V gene TRBV5-5; D may be TRBD1 (5 bases). CDR1 is SGHKS, CDR2 YYEKEE, per germline (reference sequence). This CDR3 spans 15 amino acids. The V and J ends lost 0 bases and 8 bases respectively, with 15 bases between them. The CDR3 DNA is TGTGCCAGCAGCTTGGCGGGGGTGAATGGGCACACCATATATTTT. It translates to CASSLAGVNGHTIYF.

This clone was recorded once. This sequence joins TRBV7-8 and TRBJ2-7; 8 positions match TRBD1. Germline V gene lookup returns CDR1 SGHVS and CDR2 FQNEAQ. Trimming removed 6 bases from V and 7 bases from J; junction bases left unmatched: 8. The CDR3 contains 13 residues. CDR3 DNA: TGTGCCAGCAGTCCAACGGACAGGGAAGAGCAGTACTTC. Translated, it gives CASSPTDREEQYF.